The 27 T cell receptor beta chains below all came from one sample that was sequenced in a study of vaccination and CD4 T cells after COVID-19. TCRdb reprocessed the PCR reads with MiXCR, giving one entry per CDR3 protein. The sample holds some 20,000 distinct CDR3 sequences, roughly three fifths seen once. Sequenced here: CD4+ T cells from blood, sampled before SARS-CoV-2 vaccination. The receptors derive from a human donor who had recovered from COVID-19.

This sequence joins TRBV20-1 and TRBJ2-4; the D gene is possibly TRBD1 (5 bases). V was trimmed by 5 bases and J by 0 bases, leaving 20 bases between them. CDR1 is DFQATT, CDR2 SNEGSKA, per germline (reference sequence). This CDR3 contains 17 residues. Written as DNA, the CDR3 is TGCAGTGCTGAACCAGGGTTCAGGCGAATAGCCAAAAACATTCAGTACTTC. This gives the protein CSAEPGFRRIAKNIQYF.

The chain joins TRBV7-2 to TRBJ1-5; no clear D gene. Deletions cut 5 bases from V and 0 bases from J, with 20 bases between. Germline CDR1 SGHTA, CDR2 FQGNSA. The CDR3 runs to 18 residues. The CDR3 is CASSPPVYGGYSNQPQHF. The CDR3 DNA sequence: TGTGCCAGCAGCCCCCCTGTTTACGGAGGTTATAGCAATCAGCCCCAGCATTTT.

This clonotype was recorded a few times. The CDR3 DNA sequence: TGTGCCAGCACCGCCTGGGGTTTGATTTCACCCCTCCACTTT. This encodes CASTAWGLISPLHF. The chain has TRBV6-1 and TRBJ1-6; D call uncertain. Per germline, CDR1 MNHNS and CDR2 SASEGT. Trimming left V 7 bases short and J 9 bases short, with 16 bases between. The CDR3 is 14 amino acids.

The rearrangement links TRBV19 to TRBJ2-2; D unresolved. The germline V gene has CDR1 LNHDA and CDR2 SQIVND (reference sequence). This CDR3 contains 12 residues. V dropped 6 bases and J dropped 7 bases, with 9 bases sitting between them. CDR3 loop: CASSPSDGELFF. The CDR3 coding sequence is TGTGCCAGTAGCCCAAGTGACGGGGAGCTGTTTTTT.

V gene TRBV28 combines with J gene TRBJ1-2; D gene unclear. CDR3 length: 15 amino acids. Germline lookup yields CDR1 MDHEN and CDR2 SYDVKM. Trimming removed 3 bases at V and 4 bases at J, with 15 bases between. CDR3 DNA: TGTGCCAGCAGTTTCCCCGTTACAGTCCGCTATGGCTACACCTTC. This gives the protein CASSFPVTVRYGYTF.

The rearrangement links TRBV7-8 to TRBJ2-3, with TRBD1 as a possible D gene (5 bases). The CDR3 sequence is 12 residues long. Germline CDR1 SGHVS, CDR2 FQNEAQ. Trimming shortened V by 5 bases and J by 5 bases, and 8 bases separated the two germline ends. CDR3 protein: CASSPGKDTQYF. The DNA for the CDR3 is TGTGCCAGCAGCCCAGGGAAAGATACGCAGTATTTT.

The chain is built from TRBV21-1 and TRBJ2-7; the table's D call, TRBD1, has no DNA check behind it. TRBV21-1 is listed as a pseudogene. The CDR3 is 17 residues long. The CDR3 is CASSKERVGGCSYEQYF. CDR3 sequence (DNA): TGTGCCAGCAGCAAAGAAAGGGTCGGGGGTTGCTCCTACGAGCAGTACTTC.

This clonotype has just one count. J is TRBJ1-2 and V is TRBV6-2 or TRBV6-3; D is undetermined. Trimming took off 2 bases at V and 7 bases at J, with 8 bases between the two ends. The CDR3 runs to 12 residues. The germline gives CDR1 MNHEY, CDR2 SVGEGT. DNA for the CDR3: TGTGCCAGCAGTTACGAAGGGCTTGGCTACACCTTC. Translation gives CASSYEGLGYTF.

V usage is TRBV20-1 and J usage is TRBJ2-5, with TRBD2 identical over 11 bases. V trimming: 3 bases; J trimming: 7 bases; junction bases outside the gene matches: 4. CDR3 length equals 13 residues. Germline CDR1 reads DFQATT; CDR2 reads SNEGSKA (reference sequence). Written as DNA, the CDR3 is TGCAGTGCTAGGACTAGCGGGATGGCGACCCAGTACTTC. It specifies CSARTSGMATQYF.

V gene TRBV20-1 combines with J gene TRBJ2-5; tentatively, D is TRBD1 (6 bases). Trimming left V 4 bases short and J 4 bases short, with 13 bases between. Looked up from germline, CDR1 is DFQATT and CDR2 is SNEGSKA (reference sequence). CDR3 length: 13 amino acids. The CDR3 bases are TGCAGTGCTACGAAGGGGGAGTCAGAGACCCAGTACTTC. This gives the protein CSATKGESETQYF.

The chain couples TRBV6-5 to TRBJ1-5; D remains unclear. Trimming pared 0 bases from V and 2 bases from J, leaving 5 bases between. CDR3 size: 14 residues. Per the germline V gene, CDR1 is MNHEY and CDR2 is SVGAGI. As DNA, the CDR3 is TGTGCCAGCAGTTACTCAAGTGGCAATCAGCCCCAGCATTTT. Translated, it gives CASSYSSGNQPQHF.

This sequence joins TRBV7-9 and TRBJ1-2, with D tentatively TRBD1 (6 bases). The CDR3 spans 16 residues. Germline V gene sequence: CDR1 SEHNR, CDR2 FQNEAQ (reference sequence). V lost 4 bases, J lost 2 bases, and 17 bases lay in between. CDR3 residues: CASSYPFGQGNYGYTF. CDR3 in DNA: TGTGCCAGCAGCTACCCTTTCGGGCAGGGGAACTATGGCTACACCTTC.

The rearrangement uses TRBV27 and TRBJ2-5; D possibly corresponds to TRBD2 (6 bases). The V end lost 4 bases, the J end lost 5 bases, and 11 bases lay between the germline ends. This CDR3 has 13 amino acids. CDR1 MNHEY and CDR2 SMNVEV come from the germline V gene (reference sequence). CDR3 residues: CASSSPRGETQYF. DNA of the CDR3: TGTGCCAGCAGTTCGCCCCGGGGGGAGACCCAGTACTTC.

As to this clonotype: Germline is not matched at one junction end, which may reflect a read error. The V and J genes are TRBV6-1 and TRBJ1-1; 7 positions agree with TRBD1. Germline loops: CDR1 MNHNS, CDR2 SASEGT. This CDR3 is 14 amino acids long. The CDR3 DNA follows: TGTACCAGCAGTACCGGGACAGAGAACACTGAAGCTTTCTTT. This encodes CTSSTGTENTEAFF.

V and J are TRBV4-1 and TRBJ1-5, with D unresolved. The CDR3 is 15 residues long. The V gene lost 0 bases and the J gene lost 0 bases, with 6 bases spanning the gap. Germline loops: CDR1 MGHRA, CDR2 YSYEKL. The CDR3 protein is CASSQEGYSNQPQHF. In nucleotides, the CDR3 is TGCGCCAGCAGCCAAGAGGGTTATAGCAATCAGCCCCAGCATTTT.

This clonotype was picked up a small number of times. The chain couples TRBV19 to TRBJ2-7, with D maybe TRBD1 (6 bases). The CDR3 is 14 amino acids. CDR1 is LNHDA and CDR2 is SQIVND in the germline V gene (reference sequence). Trimming removed 5 bases from V and 0 bases from J, with 11 bases in between. The CDR3, as DNA: TGTGCCAGTAGTCAGGGGCCGGCCTCCTACGAGCAGTACTTC. Protein product: CASSQGPASYEQYF.

This clonotype has a handful of counts. The chain carries TRBV5-5 and TRBJ2-5, with 12 bases fitting TRBD2. The ends lost 5 bases at V and 2 bases at J; junction bases unmatched: 7. CDR3 length: 16 residues. The germline V gene encodes CDR1 SGHKS and CDR2 YYEKEE (reference sequence). CDR3 residues: CASRWRLAGEQETQYF. DNA for the CDR3: TGTGCCAGCAGATGGCGACTAGCGGGAGAACAAGAGACCCAGTACTTC.

The chain joins TRBV6-1 to TRBJ2-5; D perhaps matches TRBD2 (7 bases). The germline CDR1 and CDR2 sequences are MNHNS and SASEGT. Trimming removed 5 bases at V and 5 bases at J, with 24 bases between. This CDR3 has 17 residues. The CDR3 is CASSRGALGLGGETQYF. CDR3 nucleotide sequence: TGTGCCAGCAGTCGCGGGGCCCTCGGACTAGGGGGGGAGACCCAGTACTTC.

The V gene is TRBV20-1, the J gene TRBJ2-7, with D unclear. Trimming stripped 3 bases from V and 6 bases from J, with 12 bases between. The CDR3 is 12 residues long. Germline V gene sequence: CDR1 DFQATT, CDR2 SNEGSKA (reference sequence). The CDR3 is CSASSLAGEQYF. For the CDR3, the DNA is TGCAGTGCTAGTAGCTTAGCCGGCGAGCAGTACTTC.

The V call is TRBV28, the J call TRBJ2-4, with D unresolved. The V gene lost 5 bases and the J gene lost 1 base, with 15 bases spanning the gap. The CDR3 is 16 residues long. Germline V gene lookup returns CDR1 MDHEN and CDR2 SYDVKM. As DNA, the CDR3 is TGTGCCAGCAGTCCTCAGCGACCCAGGGCCAAAAACATTCAGTACTTC. This codes for CASSPQRPRAKNIQYF.

The V gene is TRBV28, the J gene TRBJ1-2; 10 nucleotides match TRBD1. After removal of 5 bases from V and 7 bases from J, the junction contained 7 bases not matched to a gene. The CDR3 contains 14 residues. Germline V gene sequence: CDR1 MDHEN, CDR2 SYDVKM. This CDR3 is CASSALTGGRGYTF. In DNA form, the CDR3 reads TGTGCCAGCAGTGCCCTGACAGGGGGCCGTGGCTACACCTTC.

This clonotype has only a few counts. This rearrangement joins TRBV4-1 to TRBJ1-5; the D gene is possibly TRBD1 (5 bases). The CDR3 spans 13 residues. CDR1 and CDR2 (germline): MGHRA, YSYEKL. The V end lost 1 base, the J end lost 5 bases, and 6 bases lay between the germline ends. The CDR3 here is CASSQGTYQPQHF. In DNA form, the CDR3 reads TGCGCCAGCAGCCAAGGGACATATCAGCCCCAGCATTTT.

This clonotype was seen a few times. The J gene is TRBJ2-2, the V gene TRBV15; D is uncertain. From germline, CDR1 is LNHNV and CDR2 YYDKDF (reference sequence). This CDR3 is built from 15 residues. The germline V and J ends were trimmed by 1 base and 2 bases, with 8 bases remaining between them. CDR3 in DNA: TGTGCCACCAGCAGAGTCCCTGAAAACACCGGGGAGCTGTTTTTT. Encoded protein: CATSRVPENTGELFF.

The CDR3 sequence: CASSASGVGNEKLFF. CDR3 sequence (DNA): TGTGCCAGCAGCGCCTCTGGGGTGGGTAATGAAAAACTGTTTTTT. The chain is built from TRBV7-2 and TRBJ1-4; the D is unclear. Trimming cost V 5 bases and J 4 bases, with 14 bases left between them. The CDR3 is 15 amino acids. The V gene's germline CDR1 is SGHTA and CDR2 FQGNSA.

This clonotype occurred once. V is TRBV5-8 and J is TRBJ2-7; the D gene could be TRBD1 or TRBD2 (5 bases each). CDR3 length: 13 amino acids. The ends were cut back, 5 bases at V and 2 bases at J, with 11 bases in the middle. The germline CDR1 and CDR2 sequences are SGHTS and YDEGEE. The CDR3 coding sequence is TGTGCCAGCAGTTATGAGGGGACCTACGAGCAGTACTTC. Translation gives CASSYEGTYEQYF.

V and J are TRBV19 and TRBJ1-5; 8 nucleotides align to TRBD1. CDR1 is LNHDA and CDR2 is SQIVND in the germline V gene (reference sequence). The CDR3 contains 15 residues. The ends lost 3 bases at V and 4 bases at J; junction bases unmatched: 5. This CDR3 reads CASSIGQGPNQPQHF. DNA for the CDR3: TGTGCCAGTAGTATCGGACAGGGCCCTAATCAGCCCCAGCATTTT.

The rearrangement joins TRBV6-5 to TRBJ2-1, with 10 nucleotides matching TRBD2. The CDR3 covers 16 residues. Germline CDR1 and CDR2: MNHEY and SVGAGI. Trimming took 2 bases from V and 6 from J; bases not matched to a gene: 7. DNA for the CDR3: TGTGCCAGCAGTTACGGTCGGACTAGCGGACTCAATGAGCAGTTCTTC. It is translated as CASSYGRTSGLNEQFF.